Below, 9 T cell receptor beta chains from the same sample are listed, as sequenced in a study of sequential checkpoint blockade in melanoma. As for treatment: randomized to nivolumab then ipilimumab (arm A) or the reverse (arm B). Produced via immunoSEQ multiplex PCR; TCRdb's table is partial and in-frame only. Altogether more than 9,500 clones are present, about 56% being singletons, with the ten largest covering 20% to 25%. This material consisted of CD8+ T cells sorted from blood (inferred from file names), taken from a patient given nivolumab and ipilimumab in sequence. Source of these receptors: a human donor with melanoma.

This chain connects TRBV5-5 to TRBJ1-6; TRBD1 matches 7 bases. With V trimmed by 5 bases and J by 0 bases, 8 bases remained unmatched. The germline gives CDR1 SGHKS, CDR2 YYEKEE (reference sequence). CDR3 length: 17 residues. CDR3 protein: CASREGTASSYNSPLHF. The CDR3, as DNA: TGTGCCAGCAGAGAAGGGACAGCCAGCTCCTATAATTCACCCCTCCACTTT. Together with reference TRBV5-5 and TRBJ1-6, the CDR3 gives the full variable domain: DAGVTQSPTHLIKTRGQQVTLRCSPISGHKSVSWYQQVLGQGPQFIFQYYEKEERGRGNFPDRFSARQFPNYSSELNVNALLLGDSALYLCASREGTASSYNSPLHFGNGTRLTVT.

The chain joins TRBV27 to TRBJ2-7, with 14 positions matching TRBD2. The germline V gene encodes CDR1 MNHEY and CDR2 SMNVEV (reference sequence). With 8 bases clipped from V and 6 bases from J, the junction kept 12 bases outside the gene matches. The CDR3 length is 16 residues. The DNA of the CDR3 is TGTGCCAGCCGGGGACTAGCGGGAGTGTTCGTGGGCGAGCAGTACTTC. Protein sequence: CASRGLAGVFVGEQYF.

This clone was counted only a few times. This chain links TRBV4-1 with TRBJ1-5, with D tentatively TRBD1 (6 bases). The germline V gene encodes CDR1 MGHRA and CDR2 YSYEKL. The CDR3 covers 15 residues. Trimming removed 4 bases at V and 3 bases at J, with 13 bases between. The CDR3 DNA reads as TGCGCCAGCAGCCTCGGACAGTTCCCCAATCAGCCCCAGCATTTT. It yields the protein CASSLGQFPNQPQHF.

The rearrangement links TRBV29-1 to TRBJ2-3; 7 bases agree with TRBD2. The ends lost 2 bases at V and 2 bases at J; junction bases unmatched: 4. This CDR3 comprises 14 residues. The germline V gene has CDR1 SQVTM and CDR2 ANQGSEA. The CDR3 loop is CSVETTSNTDTQYF. Written as DNA, the CDR3 is TGCAGCGTTGAAACGACTAGCAACACAGATACGCAGTATTTT.

The genes are TRBV30 and TRBJ2-5; D is possibly TRBD2 (6 bases). The V and J ends lost 2 bases and 9 bases respectively, with 22 bases between them. In germline, CDR1 is GTSNPN, CDR2 SVGIG (reference sequence). The CDR3 has 15 residues. In DNA form, the CDR3 reads TGTGCCTGGAGTTCCGGGACTGGACTCGGTATGGCCCAGTACTTC. Its translation: CAWSSGTGLGMAQYF.

The chain carries TRBV5-6 and TRBJ2-1, with D possibly being TRBD2 (6 bases). The V gene lost 4 bases and the J gene lost 2 bases, with 10 bases spanning the gap. Germline lookup yields CDR1 SGHDT and CDR2 YYEEEE. The CDR3 consists of 14 residues. This CDR3 is CASSGDWTYNEQFF. The CDR3 DNA follows: TGTGCCAGCAGCGGGGACTGGACCTACAATGAGCAGTTCTTC.

This sequence joins TRBV2 and TRBJ1-5, with D perhaps matching TRBD1 (5 bases). Trimming took 2 bases from V and 2 from J, leaving 13 bases between them. Germline CDR1 SNHLY, CDR2 FYNNEI. This CDR3 contains 16 residues. CDR3 residues: CASSEFRGGGNQPQHF. The DNA of the CDR3 is TGTGCCAGCAGTGAATTTCGAGGAGGGGGCAATCAGCCCCAGCATTTT.

The chain combines TRBV27 with TRBJ2-5; no reliable D call. CDR3 length equals 13 residues. V was clipped by 3 bases and J by 1 base, with 6 bases between them. Germline CDR1 reads MNHEY; CDR2 reads SMNVEV (reference sequence). CDR3 in DNA: TGTGCCAGCAGTTTCCTTTCCCAAGAGACCCAGTACTTC. Amino acids: CASSFLSQETQYF.

There are a few counts of this clone. CDR3 nucleotide sequence: TGCGCCAGCAGCGATGGTTCAGTCTACGAGCAGTACTTC. Encoded protein: CASSDGSVYEQYF. The rearrangement joins TRBV5-1 to TRBJ2-7; D unresolved. Germline V CDR1 and CDR2: SGHRS, YFSETQ. CDR3 length equals 13 residues. V lost 4 bases, J lost 3 bases, and 11 bases lay in between.